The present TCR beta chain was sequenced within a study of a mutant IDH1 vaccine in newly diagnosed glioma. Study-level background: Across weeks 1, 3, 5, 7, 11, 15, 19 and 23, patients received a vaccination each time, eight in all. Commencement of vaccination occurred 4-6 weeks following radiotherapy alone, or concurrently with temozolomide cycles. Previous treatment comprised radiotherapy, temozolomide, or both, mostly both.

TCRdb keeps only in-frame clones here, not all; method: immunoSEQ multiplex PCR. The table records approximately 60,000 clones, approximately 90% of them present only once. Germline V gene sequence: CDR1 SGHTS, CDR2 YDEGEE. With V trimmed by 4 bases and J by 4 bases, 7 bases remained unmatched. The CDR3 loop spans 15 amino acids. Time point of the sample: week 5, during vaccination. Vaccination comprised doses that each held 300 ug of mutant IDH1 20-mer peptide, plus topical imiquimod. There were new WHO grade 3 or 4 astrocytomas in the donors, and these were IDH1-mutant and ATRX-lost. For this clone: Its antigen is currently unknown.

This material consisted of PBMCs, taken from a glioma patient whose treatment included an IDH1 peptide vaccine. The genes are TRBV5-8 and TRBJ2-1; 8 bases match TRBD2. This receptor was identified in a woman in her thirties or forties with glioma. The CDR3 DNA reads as TGTGCCAGCAGCCGGGGGGGGATAATATACAATGAGCAGTTCTTC. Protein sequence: CASSRGGIIYNEQFF.